Below are 7 T cell receptor beta chains sequenced from a single sample in a study of blood T cell repertoires in COVID-19. TCRdb's copy holds only in-frame clones and misses some; the assay was immunoSEQ multiplex PCR. Altogether just over 350,000 clones are present, 75% to 90% being singletons, with the ten largest covering roughly 7.2%. The sample was peripheral blood. These receptors came from a woman aged 55-69 years with COVID-19, enrolled during active disease.

The chain is built from TRBV12-3 or TRBV12-4 and TRBJ1-5; 9 bases map to TRBD1. V shed 5 bases, J shed 7 bases, and the junction held 3 bases outside the gene matches. This CDR3 contains 13 residues. The CDR3 protein is CASSGQGLQPQHF. CDR3 nucleotide sequence: TGTGCCAGCAGTGGACAGGGGCTACAGCCCCAGCATTTT.

The V gene is TRBV5-5, the J gene TRBJ2-1, with TRBD2 identical over 15 bases. Unmatched junction bases numbered 8, after V lost 1 base and J lost 9 bases. The CDR3 has 17 amino acids. The germline V gene encodes CDR1 SGHKS and CDR2 YYEKEE (reference sequence). The CDR3: CASSLSRTSGGAGEQFF. The DNA for the CDR3 is TGTGCCAGCAGCTTGTCCAGGACTAGCGGGGGGGCTGGTGAGCAGTTCTTC. The whole variable domain, remainder taken from reference TRBV5-5 and TRBJ2-1, is DAGVTQSPTHLIKTRGQQVTLRCSPISGHKSVSWYQQVLGQGPQFIFQYYEKEERGRGNFPDRFSARQFPNYSSELNVNALLLGDSALYLCASSLSRTSGGAGEQFFGPGTRLTVL.

This chain joins TRBV18 and TRBJ1-2, with unresolved D. Germline V gene lookup returns CDR1 KGHSH and CDR2 LQKENI. V gave up 3 bases and J gave up 0 bases, with 11 bases separating them. The CDR3 runs to 15 residues. The CDR3 sequence: CASSPSVGANYGYTF. CDR3 DNA: TGTGCCAGCTCACCTAGTGTTGGAGCTAACTATGGCTACACCTTC. The complete variable domain, with remaining parts taken from reference TRBV18 and TRBJ1-2, reads NAGVMQNPRHLVRRRGQEARLRCSPMKGHSHVYWYRQLPEEGLKFMVYLQKENIIDESGMPKERFSAEFPKEGPSILRIQQVVRGDSAAYFCASSPSVGANYGYTFGSGTRLTVV.

This rearrangement joins TRBV6-5 to TRBJ2-2; D is uncertain. Germline V gene data show CDR1 as MNHEY and CDR2 as SVGAGI. CDR3 length: 15 amino acids. The V and J ends lost 4 bases and 6 bases respectively, with 15 bases between them. CDR3 protein: CASSWSRPPAGELFF. Here the CDR3 DNA reads TGTGCCAGCAGTTGGTCGCGCCCACCGGCCGGGGAGCTGTTTTTT.

V usage is TRBV3-1 (or the pseudogene TRBV3-2) and J usage is TRBJ2-1, with 7 positions matching TRBD2. The length of the CDR3 is 13 residues. J lost 8 bases, V lost 3 bases, and 4 bases had no gene match. The germline gives CDR1 LGHDT, CDR2 YNNKEL (reference sequence). The CDR3 here is CASSQTSPHEQFF. As DNA, the CDR3 is TGTGCCAGCAGCCAGACTAGCCCCCATGAGCAGTTCTTC.

The V gene is TRBV11-1, the J gene TRBJ2-1, with a weak D call TRBD2 (6 bases). The germline V gene has CDR1 SGHAT and CDR2 FQDESV (reference sequence). The CDR3 has 16 amino acids. Trimming removed 5 bases from V and 3 bases from J, with 17 bases in between. Here the CDR3 DNA reads TGTGCCAGCAGCCAGATAGCGGAGAGAATCTACAATGAGCAGTTCTTC. It specifies CASSQIAERIYNEQFF.

This clone was seen only a few times. The chain carries TRBV25-1 and TRBJ2-2, with a weak D call TRBD2 (5 bases). The germline CDR1 and CDR2 sequences are MGHDK and SYGVNS. The ends were cut back, 0 bases at V and 8 bases at J, with 10 bases in the middle. There are 14 residues in the CDR3. This CDR3 is CASSEYPEGGELFF. For the CDR3, the DNA is TGTGCCAGCAGTGAATATCCAGAGGGAGGGGAGCTGTTTTTT.